Listed below are T cell receptor beta chains from one sample, sequenced in a study of blood T cell repertoires in COVID-19. Produced via immunoSEQ multiplex PCR; TCRdb's table is partial and in-frame only. This sample has roughly 160,000 clones, with 70% to 90% found just once. The sequencing sample was made of peripheral blood. Receptors originate from a woman of 80 years or more with COVID-19, enrolled during active disease. Both conserved end residues are part of each CDR3. Fields, in order: D gene, J gene, clone size, V gene, CDR3 DNA, CDR3 protein. D genes are given only for firm matches. Clone size appears in some rows only: once, few, many, or a class for an expanded clone.

NA | TRBJ1-1 | NA | TRBV6-1 | TGTGCCAGCAGCGAAGGACAGCTGTTGGCTGAAGCTTTCTTT | CASSEGQLLAEAFF
NA | TRBJ1-1 | few | TRBV28 | TGTGCCAGCAGCCCCTCAGGTCGTCGCAGGAACACTGAAGCTTTCTTT | CASSPSGRRRNTEAFF
TRBD2 | TRBJ2-1 | NA | TRBV11-3 | TGTGCCAGCAGCTCCCGTTTGGGAGGGTACAATGAGCAGTTCTTC | CASSSRLGGYNEQFF
TRBD2 | TRBJ2-2 | NA | TRBV7-9 | TGTGCCAGCAGCTTACCTCCTGCTCAGGCGGGAGTTCCCACCGGGGAGCTGTTTTTT | CASSLPPAQAGVPTGELFF
TRBD1 | TRBJ1-5 | once | TRBV19 | TGTGCCAGTAGTATGGAGGGGGCTCAGCCCCAGCATTTT | CASSMEGAQPQHF
NA | TRBJ1-1 | NA | TRBV11-2 | TGTGCCAGCAGCCCCGATGGAGCGGGGACAGCTTTCTTT | CASSPDGAGTAFF
NA | TRBJ1-2 | NA | TRBV29-1 | TGCAGCGTTGGGGACATACTTAACTATGGCTACACCTTC | CSVGDILNYGYTF
NA | TRBJ2-7 | NA | TRBV2 | TGTGCCAGCAGTGATGTACTACCACCCTACGAGCAGTACTTC | CASSDVLPPYEQYF
NA | TRBJ1-1 | NA | TRBV7-2 | TGTGCCAGCAGCAGATGGGGGGCTGAAGCTTTCTTT | CASSRWGAEAFF
NA | TRBJ1-5 | NA | TRBV19 | TGTGCCAGTAAAGGGGTTTCAGGGGCGATCCCCCAGCATTTT | CASKGVSGAIPQHF
NA | TRBJ2-1 | NA | TRBV27 | TGTGCCAGCAGTTTTATCAGTTCCTACAATGAGCAGTTCTTC | CASSFISSYNEQFF
TRBD2 | TRBJ2-2 | NA | TRBV6-5 | TGTGCCAGCACCGGACTAGCGGGAGCAGGCGGGGAGCTGTTTTTT | CASTGLAGAGGELFF
NA | TRBJ2-1 | once | TRBV7-8 | TGTGCCAGCAGCGTTAGCGTGAGCTGGTTCTTC | CASSVSVSWFF
NA | TRBJ1-1 | NA | TRBV5-4 | TGTGCCAGCAGCTACTCCCAGAACACTGAAGCTTTCTTT | CASSYSQNTEAFF
TRBD2 | TRBJ2-5 | NA | TRBV7-7 | TGTGCCCTTGGGGGTAGCGGGGCCCAAGAGACCCAGTACTTC | CALGGSGAQETQYF
NA | TRBJ2-1 | NA | TRBV7-6 | TGTGCCAGCAGTTCAAGTGGGGGCGGGAGCGCCTACAATGAGCAGTTCTTC | CASSSSGGGSAYNEQFF
NA | TRBJ1-3 | NA | TRBV11-2 | TGTGCCAGCAGACCCCCGGGAGGAAACACCATATATTTT | CASRPPGGNTIYF
NA | TRBJ2-3 | NA | TRBV9 | TGTGCCAGCGGCCTCGGACAGAGCCCCACAGATACGCAGTATTTT | CASGLGQSPTDTQYF
NA | TRBJ1-1 | NA | TRBV7-9 | TGTGCCAGCAGCCGGGATCTGAACACTGAAGCTTTCTTT | CASSRDLNTEAFF
NA | TRBJ1-2 | NA | TRBV29-1 | TGCAGCGTTGGCCCGGAGGGAAGCTATGGCTACACCTTC | CSVGPEGSYGYTF
NA | TRBJ2-3 | NA | TRBV5-4 | TGTGCCAGCAGCTCGGGACTCTTAAAAGTGGGAGATACGCAGTATTTT | CASSSGLLKVGDTQYF
NA | TRBJ1-2 | NA | TRBV5-1 | TGCGCCAGCAGCTTGGAACAGAACTATGGCTACACCTTC | CASSLEQNYGYTF
NA | TRBJ2-1 | NA | TRBV7-2 | TGTGCCAGCAGCTTAGTTTTTACGGGGAACAATGAGCAGTTCTTC | CASSLVFTGNNEQFF
TRBD1 | TRBJ1-5 | NA | TRBV6-5 | TGTGCCAGCAGTACACAGGGGTACAATCAGCCCCAGCATTTT | CASSTQGYNQPQHF
NA | TRBJ1-1 | NA | TRBV28 | TGTGCCAGCAGTACCGTACAGGGTGAAGCTTTCTTT | CASSTVQGEAFF
NA | TRBJ2-3 | NA | TRBV7-2 | TGTGCCAGCAGCTGGACTTCCGTGGCTAGCACAGATACGCAGTATTTT | CASSWTSVASTDTQYF
NA | TRBJ1-2 | NA | TRBV3-1/TRBV3-2 | TGTGCCAGCAGCTTTAACACGCCGGGACAAAGTATCACTACTAACTATGGCTACACCTTC | CASSFNTPGQSITTNYGYTF
NA | TRBJ1-2 | NA | TRBV28 | TGTGCCAGCACTTTACAGGGTGCGAACTATGGCTACACCTTC | CASTLQGANYGYTF
TRBD2 | TRBJ2-1 | NA | TRBV7-2 | TGTGCCAGCAGCGGGACTAGCGGGCACGGGGAGCAGTTCTTC | CASSGTSGHGEQFF
NA | TRBJ1-2 | NA | TRBV29-1 | TGCAGCGTTGAGGCAGGAAACTATGGCTACACCTTC | CSVEAGNYGYTF
TRBD2 | TRBJ2-3 | NA | TRBV11-2 | TGTGCCAGCAGCTTCTTTCGGAGTTCTAGCGGGTTTCGGGATACGCAGTATTTT | CASSFFRSSSGFRDTQYF
NA | TRBJ2-3 | NA | TRBV20-1 | TGCACCGGTCATGCAGATACGCAGTATTTT | CTGHADTQYF
TRBD2 | TRBJ2-3 | few | TRBV10-3 | TGTGCCATCAGTGATCAAGCGGGAGGAGATACGCAGTATTTT | CAISDQAGGDTQYF
NA | TRBJ2-1 | few | TRBV7-6 | TGTGCCAGCAGCTTAGGAAGAGCCAGGGGGGACAATGAGCAGTTCTTC | CASSLGRARGDNEQFF
TRBD2 | TRBJ2-2 | NA | TRBV7-9 | TGTGCCAGCAGCTTAGCCAGGACTAGCGGGAGGACAGCCGGGGAGCTGTTTTTT | CASSLARTSGRTAGELFF
TRBD1 | TRBJ1-5 | NA | TRBV5-1 | TGCGCCAGCAGGCCGACAGGGGGTTCCAATCAGCCCCAGCATTTT | CASRPTGGSNQPQHF
NA | TRBJ2-4 | NA | TRBV28 | TGTGCCAGCAGGGGGGGGGCCGCGGACATTCAGTACTTC | CASRGGAADIQYF
NA | TRBJ2-2 | NA | TRBV27 | TGTGCCAGCAGTTATACGGGTTCCGGCGGGGAGCTGTTTTTT | CASSYTGSGGELFF
NA | TRBJ1-2 | few | TRBV27 | TGTGCCAGCAGTTTCCGAGGCAGGGGCCCCCCGGGCTATGGCTACACCTTC | CASSFRGRGPPGYGYTF
NA | TRBJ2-3 | NA | TRBV21-1 | TGTGCCAGCAGCATCCCGACAGGGGATAGCACAGATACGCAGTATTTT | CASSIPTGDSTDTQYF
TRBD2 | TRBJ2-3 | NA | TRBV10-3 | TGTGCCATCAGTAGTGGGGGGGACGGAGATACGCAGTATTTT | CAISSGGDGDTQYF